This T cell receptor (beta chain) was recorded in a study of blood T cell repertoires in COVID-19. About the study: Acute and convalescent COVID-19 specimens originated in the United States, Italy and Spain. PBMCs, B-cell-depleted T cells, or T cells provided the cDNA or gDNA that made up the material.

Original analysis: Amplifying reference gene primers gave estimates of nucleated cell counts. Profiling relied on immunoSEQ multiplex PCR, and the TCRdb table lists in-frame clones only, not all of them. V and J calls and clone size are as listed in that table; D and trimming were resolved from the DNA. The data show roughly 240,000 clones, around 86% seen once. With 5 bases clipped from V and 3 bases from J, the junction kept 10 bases outside the gene matches. This CDR3 has 16 amino acids. Germline CDR1 reads MGHRA; CDR2 reads YSYEKL. The V and J genes are TRBV4-1 and TRBJ2-7; 10 positions match TRBD1. The TCR sequence derives from a woman aged 55-70 years who had recovered from COVID-19. The source material was peripheral blood. The CDR3 DNA is TGCGCCAGCAGCTTCCGACAGGGGGCAGAACACTACGAGCAGTACTTC. As protein: CASSFRQGAEHYEQYF.